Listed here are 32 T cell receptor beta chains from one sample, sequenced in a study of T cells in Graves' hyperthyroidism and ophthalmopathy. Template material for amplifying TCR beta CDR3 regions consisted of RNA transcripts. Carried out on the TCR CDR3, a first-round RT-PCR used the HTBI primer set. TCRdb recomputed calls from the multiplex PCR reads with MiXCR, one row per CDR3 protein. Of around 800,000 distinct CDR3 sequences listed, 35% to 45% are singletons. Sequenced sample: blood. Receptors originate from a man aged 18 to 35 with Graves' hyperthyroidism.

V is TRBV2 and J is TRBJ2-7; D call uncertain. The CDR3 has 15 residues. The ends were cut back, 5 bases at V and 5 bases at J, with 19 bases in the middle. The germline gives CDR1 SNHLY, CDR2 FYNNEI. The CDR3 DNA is TGTGCCAGCAGTTACTCGGCCATGTCGGCGGACGAGCAGTACTTC. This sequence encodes CASSYSAMSADEQYF.

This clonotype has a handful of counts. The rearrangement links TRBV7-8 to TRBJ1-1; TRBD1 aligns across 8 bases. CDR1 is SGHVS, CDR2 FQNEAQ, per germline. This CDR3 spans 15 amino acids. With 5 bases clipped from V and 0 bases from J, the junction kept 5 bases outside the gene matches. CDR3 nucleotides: TGTGCCAGCAGCGGCCGGGACAGGTTGAACACTGAAGCTTTCTTT. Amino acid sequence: CASSGRDRLNTEAFF. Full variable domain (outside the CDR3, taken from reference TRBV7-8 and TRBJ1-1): GAGVSQSPRYKVAKRGQDVALRCDPISGHVSLFWYQQALGQGPEFLTYFQNEAQLDKSGLPSDRFFAERPEGSVSTLKIQRTQQEDSAVYLCASSGRDRLNTEAFFGQGTRLTVV.

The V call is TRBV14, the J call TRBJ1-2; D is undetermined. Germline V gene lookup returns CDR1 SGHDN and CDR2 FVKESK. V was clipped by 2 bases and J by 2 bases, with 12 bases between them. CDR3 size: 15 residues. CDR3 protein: CASSQLLSGNYGYTF. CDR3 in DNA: TGTGCCAGCAGCCAATTACTGAGCGGAAACTATGGCTACACCTTC.

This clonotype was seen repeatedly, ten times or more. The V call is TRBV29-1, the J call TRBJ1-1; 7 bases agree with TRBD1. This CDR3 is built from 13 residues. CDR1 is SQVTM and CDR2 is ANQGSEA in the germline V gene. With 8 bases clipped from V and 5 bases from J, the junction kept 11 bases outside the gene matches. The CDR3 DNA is TGCAGCACCGAGGGGGCGAGGGGGACTGAAGCTTTCTTT. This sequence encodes CSTEGARGTEAFF. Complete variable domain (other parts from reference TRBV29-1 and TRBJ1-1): SAVISQKPSRDICQRGTSLTIQCQVDSQVTMMFWYRQQPGQSLTLIATANQGSEATYESGFVIDKFPISRPNLTFSTLTVSNMSPEDSSIYLCSTEGARGTEAFFGQGTRLTVV.

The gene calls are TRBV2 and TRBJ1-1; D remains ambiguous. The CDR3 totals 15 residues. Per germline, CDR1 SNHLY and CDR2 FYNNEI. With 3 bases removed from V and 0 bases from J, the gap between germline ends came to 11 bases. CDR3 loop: CASSDYLGLNTEAFF. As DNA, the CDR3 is TGTGCCAGCAGTGATTATCTGGGATTGAACACTGAAGCTTTCTTT. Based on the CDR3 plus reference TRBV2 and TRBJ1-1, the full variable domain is EPEVTQTPSHQVTQMGQEVILRCVPISNHLYFYWYRQILGQKVEFLVSFYNNEISEKSEIFDDQFSVERPDGSNFTLKIRSTKLEDSAMYFCASSDYLGLNTEAFFGQGTRLTVV.

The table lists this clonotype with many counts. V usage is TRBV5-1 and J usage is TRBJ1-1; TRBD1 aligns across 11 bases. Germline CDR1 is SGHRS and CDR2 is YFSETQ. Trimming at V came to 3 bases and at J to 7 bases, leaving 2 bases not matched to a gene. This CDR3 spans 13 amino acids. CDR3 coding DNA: TGCGCCAGCAGCTCCGGGACAGGGGGTGAAGCTTTCTTT. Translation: CASSSGTGGEAFF.

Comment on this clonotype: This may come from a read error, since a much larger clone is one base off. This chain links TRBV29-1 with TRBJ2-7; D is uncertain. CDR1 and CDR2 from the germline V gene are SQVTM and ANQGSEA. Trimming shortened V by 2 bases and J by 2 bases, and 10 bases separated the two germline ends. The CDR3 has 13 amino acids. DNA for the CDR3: TGCAGCGTTGAATCCGCGGTTCCCTACGAGCAGTACTTC. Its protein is CSVESAVPYEQYF.

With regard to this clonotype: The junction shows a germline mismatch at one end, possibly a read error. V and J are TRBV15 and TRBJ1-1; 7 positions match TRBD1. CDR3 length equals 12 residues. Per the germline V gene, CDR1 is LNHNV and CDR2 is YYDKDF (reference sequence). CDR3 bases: TGTGCCACCAGCAATCCAGGGGGGGACCCAATCTTT. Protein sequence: CATSNPGGDPIF.

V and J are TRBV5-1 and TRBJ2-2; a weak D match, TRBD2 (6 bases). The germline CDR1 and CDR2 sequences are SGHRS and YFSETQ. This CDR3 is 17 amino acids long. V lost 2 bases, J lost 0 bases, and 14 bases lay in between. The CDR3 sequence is CASSFRVAVANTGELFF. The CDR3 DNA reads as TGCGCCAGCAGCTTCCGGGTAGCGGTAGCGAACACCGGGGAGCTGTTTTTT.

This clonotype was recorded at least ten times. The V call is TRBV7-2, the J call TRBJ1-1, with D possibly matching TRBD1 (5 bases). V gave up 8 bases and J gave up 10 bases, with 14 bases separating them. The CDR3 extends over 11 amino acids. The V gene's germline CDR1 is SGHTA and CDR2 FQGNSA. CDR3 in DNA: TGTGCCAGCTCGGCGAGACAGAGAGCTTTCTTT. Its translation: CASSARQRAFF. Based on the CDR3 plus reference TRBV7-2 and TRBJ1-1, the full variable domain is GAGVSQSPSNKVTEKGKDVELRCDPISGHTALYWYRQSLGQGLEFLIYFQGNSAPDKSGLPSDRFSAERTGGSVSTLTIQRTQQEDSAVYLCASSARQRAFFGQGTRLTVV.

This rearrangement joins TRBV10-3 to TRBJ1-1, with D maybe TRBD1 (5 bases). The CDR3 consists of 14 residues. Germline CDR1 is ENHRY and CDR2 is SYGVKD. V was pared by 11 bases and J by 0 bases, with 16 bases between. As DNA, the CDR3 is TGTGCCGAGAAGGGGCAGGGCGTGAACACTGAAGCTTTCTTT. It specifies CAEKGQGVNTEAFF.

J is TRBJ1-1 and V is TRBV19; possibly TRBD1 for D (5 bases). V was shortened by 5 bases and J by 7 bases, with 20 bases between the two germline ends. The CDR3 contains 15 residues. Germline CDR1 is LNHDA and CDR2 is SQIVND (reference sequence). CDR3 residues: CASSPGSGGLGEAFF. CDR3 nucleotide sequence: TGTGCCAGTAGTCCAGGGTCTGGGGGATTAGGTGAAGCTTTCTTT. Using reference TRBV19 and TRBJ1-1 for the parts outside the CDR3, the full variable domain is DGGITQSPKYLFRKEGQNVTLSCEQNLNHDAMYWYRQDPGQGLRLIYYSQIVNDFQKGDIAEGYSVSREKKESFPLTVTSAQKNPTAFYLCASSPGSGGLGEAFFGQGTRLTVV.

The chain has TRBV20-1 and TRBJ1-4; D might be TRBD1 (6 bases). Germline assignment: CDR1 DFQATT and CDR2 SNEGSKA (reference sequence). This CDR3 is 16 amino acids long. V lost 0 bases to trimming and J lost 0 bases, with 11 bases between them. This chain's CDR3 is CSARDRQAATNEKLFF. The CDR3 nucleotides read TGCAGTGCTAGAGATAGACAGGCCGCAACTAATGAAAAACTGTTTTTT.

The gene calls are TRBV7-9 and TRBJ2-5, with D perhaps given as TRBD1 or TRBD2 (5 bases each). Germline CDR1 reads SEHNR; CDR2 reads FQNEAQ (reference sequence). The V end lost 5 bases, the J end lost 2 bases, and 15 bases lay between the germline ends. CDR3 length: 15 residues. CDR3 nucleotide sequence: TGTGCCAGCAGCGGCCTCGGGACCTCACAAGAGACCCAGTACTTC. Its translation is CASSGLGTSQETQYF.

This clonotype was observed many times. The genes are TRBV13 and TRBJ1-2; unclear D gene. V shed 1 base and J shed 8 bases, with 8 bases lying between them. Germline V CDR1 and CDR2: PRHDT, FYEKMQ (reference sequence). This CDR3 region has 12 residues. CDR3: CASSLVDRGYTF. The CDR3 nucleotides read TGTGCCAGCAGCTTAGTGGATAGGGGCTACACCTTC. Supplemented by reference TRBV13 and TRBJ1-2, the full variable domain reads AAGVIQSPRHLIKEKRETATLKCYPIPRHDTVYWYQQGPGQDPQFLISFYEKMQSDKGSIPDRFSAQQFSDYHSELNMSSLELGDSALYFCASSLVDRGYTFGSGTRLTVV.

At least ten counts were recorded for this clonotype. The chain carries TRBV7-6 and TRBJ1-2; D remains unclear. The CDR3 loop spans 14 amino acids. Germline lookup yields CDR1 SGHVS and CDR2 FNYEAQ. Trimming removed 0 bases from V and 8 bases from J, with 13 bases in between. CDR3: CASSLAGSGSGYTF. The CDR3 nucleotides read TGTGCCAGCAGCTTAGCGGGGTCGGGGTCGGGCTACACCTTC.

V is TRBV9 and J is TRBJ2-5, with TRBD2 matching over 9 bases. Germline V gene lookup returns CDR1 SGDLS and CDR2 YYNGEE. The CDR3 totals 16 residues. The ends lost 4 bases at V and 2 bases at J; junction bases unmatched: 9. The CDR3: CASSPRDSGGQETQYF. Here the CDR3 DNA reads TGTGCCAGCAGCCCCCGAGATAGCGGGGGTCAAGAGACCCAGTACTTC.

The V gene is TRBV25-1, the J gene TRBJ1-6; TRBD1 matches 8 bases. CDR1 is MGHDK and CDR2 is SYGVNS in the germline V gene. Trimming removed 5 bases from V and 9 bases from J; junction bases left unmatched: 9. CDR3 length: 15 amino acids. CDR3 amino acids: CASSPLGTGLSPLHF. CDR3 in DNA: TGTGCCAGCAGTCCGCTCGGGACAGGTCTTTCACCCCTCCACTTT. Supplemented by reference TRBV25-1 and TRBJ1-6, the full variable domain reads EADIYQTPRYLVIGTGKKITLECSQTMGHDKMYWYQQDPGMELHLIHYSYGVNSTEKGDLSSESTVSRIRTEHFPLTLESARPSHTSQYLCASSPLGTGLSPLHFGNGTRLTVT.

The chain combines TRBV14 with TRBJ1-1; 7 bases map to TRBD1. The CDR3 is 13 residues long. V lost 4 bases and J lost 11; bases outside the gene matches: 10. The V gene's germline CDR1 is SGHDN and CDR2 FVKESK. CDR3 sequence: CASSRFETGAAFF. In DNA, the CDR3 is TGTGCCAGCAGCCGTTTTGAAACAGGGGCCGCTTTCTTT. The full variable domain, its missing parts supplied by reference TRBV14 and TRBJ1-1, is EAGVTQFPSHSVIEKGQTVTLRCDPISGHDNLYWYRRVMGKEIKFLLHFVKESKQDESGMPNNRFLAERTGGTYSTLKVQPAELEDSGVYFCASSRFETGAAFFGQGTRLTVV.

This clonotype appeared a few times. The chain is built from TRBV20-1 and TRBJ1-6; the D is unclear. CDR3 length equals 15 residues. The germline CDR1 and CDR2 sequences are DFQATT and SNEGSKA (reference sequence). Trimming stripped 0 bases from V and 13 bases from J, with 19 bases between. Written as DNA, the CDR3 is TGCAGTGCTAGAGAGATGCAAGCGGCCCTATTCCCCCTCCACTTT. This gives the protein CSAREMQAALFPLHF.

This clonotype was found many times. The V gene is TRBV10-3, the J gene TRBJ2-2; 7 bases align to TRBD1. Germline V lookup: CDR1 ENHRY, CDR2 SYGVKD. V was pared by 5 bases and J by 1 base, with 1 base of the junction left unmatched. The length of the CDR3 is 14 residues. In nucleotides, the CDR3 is TGTGCCATCAGTTGGACAGGGAACACCGGGGAGCTGTTTTTT. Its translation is CAISWTGNTGELFF.

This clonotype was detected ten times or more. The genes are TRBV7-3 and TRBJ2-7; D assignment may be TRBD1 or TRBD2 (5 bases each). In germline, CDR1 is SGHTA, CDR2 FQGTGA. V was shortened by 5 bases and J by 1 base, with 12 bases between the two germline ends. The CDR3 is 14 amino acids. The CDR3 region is CASSPGSESYEQYF. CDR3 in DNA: TGTGCCAGCAGCCCAGGGAGCGAGTCCTACGAGCAGTACTTC.

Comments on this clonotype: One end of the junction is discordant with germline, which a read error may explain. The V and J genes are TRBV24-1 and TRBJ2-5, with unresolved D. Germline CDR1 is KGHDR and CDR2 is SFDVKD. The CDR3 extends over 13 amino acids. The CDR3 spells CASSYSIQESQYF. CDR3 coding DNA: TGTGCCAGCAGTTACTCGATCCAGGAGTCCCAGTACTTC.

CDR3 sequence (DNA): TGCAGTGAGAGGCCCGGGAAGGACTATGGCTACACCTTC. Amino acid sequence: CSERPGKDYGYTF. The chain employs TRBV29-1 and TRBJ1-2; D remains ambiguous. This CDR3 spans 13 amino acids. The V gene's germline CDR1 is SQVTM and CDR2 ANQGSEA.

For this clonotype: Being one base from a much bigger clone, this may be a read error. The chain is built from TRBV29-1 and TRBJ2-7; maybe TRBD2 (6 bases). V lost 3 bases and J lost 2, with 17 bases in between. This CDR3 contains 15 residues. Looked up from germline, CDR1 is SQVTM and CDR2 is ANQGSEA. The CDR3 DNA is TGCAGCGTTGAGAGGGAGGACCCTCGGCCCTACGAGCAGTACTTC. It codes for CSVEREDPRPYEQYF.

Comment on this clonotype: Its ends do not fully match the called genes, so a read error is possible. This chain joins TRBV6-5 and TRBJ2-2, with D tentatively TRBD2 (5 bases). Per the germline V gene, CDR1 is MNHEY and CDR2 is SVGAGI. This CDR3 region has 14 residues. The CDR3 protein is CASSYLESTGELLF. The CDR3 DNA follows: TGTGCCAGCAGTTACCTAGAGTCCACCGGGGAGCTGCTTTTT.

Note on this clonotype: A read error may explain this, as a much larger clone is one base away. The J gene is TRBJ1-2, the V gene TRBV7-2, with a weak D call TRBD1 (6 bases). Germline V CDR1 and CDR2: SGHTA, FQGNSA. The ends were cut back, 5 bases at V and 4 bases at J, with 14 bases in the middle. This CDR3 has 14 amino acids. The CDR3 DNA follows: TGTGCCAGCAGCCTGGACAGTCTGGGCTATGGCTACACCTTC. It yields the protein CASSLDSLGYGYTF.

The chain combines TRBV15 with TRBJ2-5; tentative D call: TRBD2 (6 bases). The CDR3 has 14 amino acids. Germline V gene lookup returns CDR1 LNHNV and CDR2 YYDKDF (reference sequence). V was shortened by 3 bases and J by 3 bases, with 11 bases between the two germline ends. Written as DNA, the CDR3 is TGTGCCACCAGCAGCTTATCGGGGGAAGAGACCCAGTACTTC. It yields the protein CATSSLSGEETQYF.

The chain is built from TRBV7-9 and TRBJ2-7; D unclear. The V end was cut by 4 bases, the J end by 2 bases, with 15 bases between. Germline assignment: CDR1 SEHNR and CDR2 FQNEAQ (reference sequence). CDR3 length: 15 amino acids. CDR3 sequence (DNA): TGTGCCAGCAGCTCCCAACAAGCGAACACCTACGAGCAGTACTTC. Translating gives CASSSQQANTYEQYF.

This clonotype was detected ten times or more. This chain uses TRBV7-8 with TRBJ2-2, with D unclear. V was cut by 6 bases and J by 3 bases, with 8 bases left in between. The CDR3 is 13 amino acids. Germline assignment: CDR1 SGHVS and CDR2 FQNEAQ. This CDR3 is CASRPADTGELFF. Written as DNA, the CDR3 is TGTGCCAGCAGGCCTGCAGACACCGGGGAGCTGTTTTTT.

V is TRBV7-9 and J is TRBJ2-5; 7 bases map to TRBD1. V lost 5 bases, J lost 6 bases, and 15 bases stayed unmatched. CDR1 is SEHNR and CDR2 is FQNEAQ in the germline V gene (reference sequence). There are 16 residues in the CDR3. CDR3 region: CASSRARDSGAQTQYF. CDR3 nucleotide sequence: TGTGCCAGCAGCCGCGCCCGGGACAGCGGTGCCCAGACCCAGTACTTC.

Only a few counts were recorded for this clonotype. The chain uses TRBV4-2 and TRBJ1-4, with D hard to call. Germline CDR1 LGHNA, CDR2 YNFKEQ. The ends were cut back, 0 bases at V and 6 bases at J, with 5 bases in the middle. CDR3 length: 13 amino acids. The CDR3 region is CASSQDPHEKLFF. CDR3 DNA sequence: TGTGCCAGCAGCCAAGACCCTCATGAAAAACTGTTTTTT.